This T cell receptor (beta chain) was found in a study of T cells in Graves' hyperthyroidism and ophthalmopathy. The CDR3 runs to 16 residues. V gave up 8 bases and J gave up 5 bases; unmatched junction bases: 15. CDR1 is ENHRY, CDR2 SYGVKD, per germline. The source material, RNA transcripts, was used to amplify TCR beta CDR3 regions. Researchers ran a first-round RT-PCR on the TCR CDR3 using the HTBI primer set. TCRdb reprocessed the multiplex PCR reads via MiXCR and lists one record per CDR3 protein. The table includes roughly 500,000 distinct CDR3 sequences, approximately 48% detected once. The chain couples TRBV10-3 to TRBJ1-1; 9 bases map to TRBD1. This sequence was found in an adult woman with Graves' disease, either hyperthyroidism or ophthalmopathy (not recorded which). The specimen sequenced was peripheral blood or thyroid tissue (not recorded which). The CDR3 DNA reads TGTGCCATCCTTCCGGGACAGGGAGCGAGGGGGACTGAAGCTTTCTTT. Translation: CAILPGQGARGTEAFF.